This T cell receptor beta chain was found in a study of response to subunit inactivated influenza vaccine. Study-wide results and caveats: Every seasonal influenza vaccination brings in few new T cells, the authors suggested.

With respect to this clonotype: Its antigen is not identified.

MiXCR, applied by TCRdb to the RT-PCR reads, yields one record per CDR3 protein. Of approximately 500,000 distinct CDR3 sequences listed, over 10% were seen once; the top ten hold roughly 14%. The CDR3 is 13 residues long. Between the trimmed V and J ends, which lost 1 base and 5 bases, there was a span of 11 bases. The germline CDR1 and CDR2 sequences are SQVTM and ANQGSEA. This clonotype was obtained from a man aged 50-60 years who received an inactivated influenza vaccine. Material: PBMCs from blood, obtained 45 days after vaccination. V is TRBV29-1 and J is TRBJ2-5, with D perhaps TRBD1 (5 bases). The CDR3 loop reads CSVEGTTRETQYF. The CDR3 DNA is TGCAGCGTTGAAGGGACAACGCGGGAGACCCAGTACTTC.